This T cell receptor (beta chain) was observed in a study of shared clonotypes between healthy human individuals. Clones were read by immunoSEQ multiplex PCR, and TCRdb kept only the in-frame ones, dropping some. The sample contains approximately 2.3 million clones, approximately 95% of which appear only once. V shed 6 bases and J 3 bases; nucleotides not matched to a gene: 11. This CDR3 is 15 amino acids long. CDR1 is SGHAT, CDR2 FQNNGV, per germline. This clonotype was sampled from a man aged 18 to 30 in good health. Some clones in this sample may be carry-over from other donors' samples. Material: naive CD4+ T cells from PBMCs. The subset denotes: CD45RA+ positively selected. J is TRBJ2-7 and V is TRBV11-2, with 7 bases matching TRBD2. The CDR3 here is CASSSPRGDFYEQYF. The DNA of the CDR3 is TGTGCCAGCAGTTCACCTCGGGGGGACTTCTACGAGCAGTACTTC.